This T cell receptor beta chain was identified in a study of human versus mouse CDR3 diversity and MHC coevolution (dated by TCRdb to the late 2010s). Study-level background: According to reports, the immunoSEQ assay detects one in 200,000 T cells and minimizes multiplex PCR amplification bias. Human naive CD4 T cell repertoires served as a reference for TCR selection on multiple MHC II alleles, compared against human-TCR-locus transgenic mice with single MHC II. Valid reads per sample ranged from roughly 5.5 x 10^6 to 1.8 x 10^7 across mouse and human samples. The human cohort comprised three healthy volunteer blood donors, one aged 30 to 40, one aged 40 to 50 and one aged 60 to 70 at collection.

Study-level results and caveats: Repertoire diversity was not regarded as directly comparable between humans and mice because human T cells were selected on five to seven MHC II alleles. On average, more CDR3 deletions and insertions were observed in humans than in mice, indicating greater exonuclease and TdT activity. Most of the three human donors showed the lowest clonal inequality scores among all compared groups. The largest TCR beta repertoire according to iCHAO1 estimates belonged to humans, at 1.5 million or so clonotypes, a result attributed likely to selection by multiple MHC II molecules.

As to this clone: The antigen it recognizes is unknown. Base-call qualities are not available, and no considerably larger clone is one nucleotide away.

The QIAGEN blood and tissue kit was used to extract genomic DNA from sorted cells, and the DNA was quantified on a NanoDrop 1000. TCR alpha and beta chains were deep sequenced and quantified on the immunoSEQ platform using multiplex PCR of genomic DNA. In the original analysis: IMGT gene and region definitions were used to annotate TCR sequences. Out-of-frame rearrangements were used as a proxy for the preselection repertoire and compared with in-frame clonotypes. The iCHAO1 estimator supplied with the immunoSEQ platform was used to estimate repertoire size. A Gini index, which is based on the Lorenz curve, was applied to in-frame amino acid clonotypes to measure clonal inequality. The intersect function in the R package tcR was used to count shared clonotypes, while the Jaccard index served to score similarity. Principal component analysis of V, J and V-J usage frequencies was run with the R prcomp function without normalization. Entries here come from immuneACCESS through TCRdb and include only in-frame sequences with V and J called. Some clones fail to appear in such tables; in the studies checked, an unresolved V gene covers under half of the shortfall, and the cause of the remainder is unknown. The V and J calls and the clone size are those of that table, but D and trimming were determined from the DNA. Within this sample are fewer than 80,000 clones, with around 92% of them counted one time only. The ten biggest clones cover roughly 0.15% of the sample.

Naive CD4 T cells, defined as CD45RO-negative and CD62L-positive, were isolated from PBMCs by fluorescence-activated cell sorting. Each donor gave around 50 ml of fresh peripheral blood, from which PBMCs were isolated by Ficoll density centrifugation. All samples were sorted on a FACSAria III instrument and reached purity above 85%. The V end loses 0 bases and the J end loses 0 bases, and a stretch of 6 bases separates them. The CDR3, from cysteine to phenylalanine, totals 15 residues. CDR3 DNA is the only sequence kept; it has 45 bases, read in frame from the first base. The germline V gene (reference sequence) yields GTSNPN for CDR1 and SVGIG for CDR2.

The sequence derives from a person aged 25 to 69 in good health. Sample: naive CD4+ T cells from blood. The meaning of the sample's cell subset or site label: CD45RO-negative CD62L-positive naive CD4 T cells. Rearrangement joined TRBV30 to TRBJ2-6, with the D gene call left open. The CDR3 protein sequence reads: CAWSVGLSGANVLTF. The sequenced DNA: TGTGCCTGGAGTGTTGGGCTCTCTGGGGCCAACGTCCTGACTTTC. Supplemented by the reference TRBV30 and TRBJ2-6 proteins around the CDR3, the complete variable domain is SQTIHQWPATLVQPVGSPLSLECTVEGTSNPNLYWYRQAAGRGLQLLFYSVGIGQISSEVPQNLSASRPQDRQFILSSKKLLLSDSGFYLCAWSVGLSGANVLTFGAGSRLTVL.